Reported below is one T cell receptor (beta chain). This entry is derived from a study of patients and donors after allogeneic stem cell transplantation. Germline V CDR1 and CDR2: SGHRS, YFSETQ. This CDR3 is 19 amino acids long. Trimming took 0 bases from V and 0 from J; bases not matched to a gene: 8. TCRdb redid the calling of the RT-PCR reads with MiXCR, one entry per CDR3 protein. The sample lists 190,000 or so distinct CDR3 sequences; around 40% were seen once. This TCR derives from a human donor who was either an allogeneic HSCT recipient or a stem cell or donor lymphocyte infusion donor (not recorded which). It is not recorded whose cells these are; they may come from a transplant donor. The sequencing sample was made of blood, either unsorted or a sorted T cell fraction (not recorded which). The chain is built from TRBV5-1 and TRBJ2-5; TRBD2 aligns across 13 bases. CDR3 DNA sequence: TGCGCCAGCAGCTTGGGTGGACTAGCGGGGGCTAAGTACCAAGAGACCCAGTACTTC. It codes for CASSLGGLAGAKYQETQYF. The whole variable domain, filled in from reference TRBV5-1 and TRBJ2-5, reads KAGVTQTPRYLIKTRGQQVTLSCSPISGHRSVSWYQQTPGQGLQFLFEYFSETQRNKGNFPGRFSGRQFSNSRSEMNVSTLELGDSALYLCASSLGGLAGAKYQETQYFGPGTRLLVL.